Listed below are T cell receptor beta chains from one sample, sequenced in a study of T cell responses to AZD1222 COVID-19 vaccine. Sequencing was performed with immunoSEQ multiplex PCR; in TCRdb, only in-frame clones are kept and a portion is missing. This table has about 83,000 clones, 85% to 90% appearing once. The sample in question was peripheral blood, obtained on day 0 of AZD1222 vaccination. These receptors originate from an adult in good health. Both conserved end residues are trimmed from each CDR3. D genes are given only for firm matches.

TRBV7-2,TRBJ1-2,NA,ASTGPGTYGYT
TRBV15,TRBJ2-7,TRBD1,ATSRVGTGVGEQY
TRBV19,TRBJ2-4,NA,ASSTNPGIQY
TRBV5-1,TRBJ2-1,NA,ASRQKHNEQF
TRBV6-5,TRBJ1-2,NA,ASRLDINYGYT
TRBV10-3,TRBJ2-7,TRBD2,AISAGLAGEQY
TRBV4-1,TRBJ1-4,NA,ASSQVFPRAQVIEKLF
TRBV7-2,TRBJ2-2,TRBD2,ASSLGLSSGSRWTGELF
TRBV5-5,TRBJ2-7,TRBD2,ASSWGGTSGANYEQY
TRBV29-1,TRBJ2-4,NA,SVEAAVAKNIQY
TRBV18,TRBJ2-1,NA,ASSPPVSYNEQF
TRBV28,TRBJ2-2,NA,ASSLSSRSRITGELF
TRBV5-6,TRBJ2-1,NA,ASSYTPPSYNEQF
TRBV19,TRBJ2-1,NA,ASSILRGGHNEQF
TRBV5-4,TRBJ2-7,NA,ASSLSQGYEQY
TRBV3-1/TRBV3-2,TRBJ2-1,NA,ASERRGLYNEQF
TRBV2,TRBJ2-1,TRBD2,ASSLRTSGIISYNEQF
TRBV7-2,TRBJ2-5,TRBD2,ASSLGLAGRGETQY
TRBV30,TRBJ2-1,TRBD2,AWSISGAEQF
TRBV27,TRBJ1-4,NA,ASSLTSRIEKLF
TRBV19,TRBJ2-3,NA,ASGDTNTDTQY
TRBV27,TRBJ1-1,NA,ASRDPGGAITEAF
TRBV6-5,TRBJ2-2,NA,ASSLPGQSAGELF
TRBV28,TRBJ2-1,TRBD2,ASSFEAGTTYNEQF
TRBV19,TRBJ1-1,NA,ASSIVGRLGTEAF
TRBV28,TRBJ2-6,NA,ASSLRQGIRSGANVLT
TRBV15,TRBJ2-3,NA,ATSRDQGPDTQY
TRBV28,TRBJ2-7,NA,AGGASSSEQY